A selection of T cell receptor beta chains follows, all from one sample in a study of shared clonotypes between healthy human individuals. Repertoires were generated with immunoSEQ multiplex PCR, while TCRdb's copy carries only in-frame clones and drops some. The sample consists of some 1 million clones, about three quarters of them appearing once. Sequenced material: memory CD4+ T cells sorted from blood. The receptors originated from a man between 18 and 35 years old in good health. CDR3s include the opening cysteine and the closing phenylalanine or tryptophan.

j_call v_call cdr3_aa
TRBJ1-2 TRBV7-9 CASSSGLQDLSYGYTF
TRBJ2-7 TRBV5-1 CASSLTGPYEQYF
TRBJ1-1 TRBV7-2 CASSLPVNTEAFF
TRBJ1-1 TRBV19 CASNPGTGVNTEAFF
TRBJ1-2 TRBV30 CAGKPRGGYGYTF
TRBJ2-7 TRBV6-1 CASSIRTGGSYEQYF
TRBJ2-2 TRBV6-1 CASSEPGRLTGELFF
TRBJ2-1 TRBV6-5 CASSLGTSGRGEQFF
TRBJ2-2 TRBV5-8 CASSLPGFHTGELFF
TRBJ1-4 TRBV23-1 CASREKASGAEKLFF
TRBJ1-2 TRBV14 CASSLGESGYTF
TRBJ2-2 TRBV7-2 CASSSTGPALANTGELFF
TRBJ1-3 TRBV5-1 CASSAGGISSGNTIYF
TRBJ2-1 TRBV28 CASSFVVDASSYNEQFF
TRBJ2-7 TRBV7-2 CASSSPQTNQYF
TRBJ2-3 TRBV7-2 CASSLRDTQYF
TRBJ1-5 TRBV11-3 CASSLTHQPQHF
TRBJ1-1 TRBV7-9 CASSWRTGEVDTEAFF
TRBJ1-1 TRBV6-5 CASSTQGRNTEAFF
TRBJ2-1 TRBV7-9 CASSPRLAVHEQFF
TRBJ2-7 TRBV10-3 CATRTSGVYEQYF
TRBJ2-7 TRBV5-4 CASSPGDRSQYF
TRBJ2-3 TRBV5-4 CASSPTVPDTQYF
TRBJ1-3 TRBV28 CASSSPLSGNTIYF
TRBJ1-1 TRBV19 CASSMLQGVWNTEAFF
TRBJ2-7 TRBV5-4 CASSLYYLAGVSYEQYF
TRBJ1-2 TRBV6-1 CASTSPDRASYGYTF
TRBJ2-3 TRBV13 CASSRWERFLSSTDTQYF
TRBJ2-5 TRBV5-6 CASSRAGQETQYF
TRBJ1-6 TRBV5-1 CASSLTGEGNSPLHF
TRBJ1-1 TRBV29-1 CSVHRDTEAFF
TRBJ2-1 TRBV6-1 CASKRGAIADNEQFF
TRBJ2-5 TRBV9 CASSASLAGAGQETQYF
TRBJ2-2 TRBV5-1 CASSLKQGDTGELFF
TRBJ1-1 TRBV6-5 CASKSSGDTEAFF
TRBJ1-4 TRBV5-8 CASSPLPGQGNEKLFF
TRBJ1-1 TRBV19 CASSIGATVNTEAFF
TRBJ2-3 TRBV7-2 CASSPGTRRNTDTQYF
TRBJ2-6 TRBV11-2 CASSRGTGFSGANVLTF
TRBJ1-5 TRBV6-5 CASSYSMKGNQPQHF
TRBJ1-1 TRBV6-6 CASSYFRQGVNTEAFF
TRBJ1-6 TRBV28 CASSLIRSPLHF
TRBJ1-2 TRBV4-1 CASRNPYQGAGYTF
TRBJ1-3 TRBV5-1 CASGGDTSGNTIYF
TRBJ2-1 TRBV27 CASSHLLISRGHNEQFF
TRBJ2-3 TRBV5-1 CASSTTGVSTDTQYF
TRBJ2-5 TRBV5-1 CASSTPQETQYF
TRBJ1-2 TRBV27 CASRAHGADPNYGYTF
TRBJ2-7 TRBV21-1 CASSKRLGFVGGRSYEQYF
TRBJ1-1 TRBV28 CAAGGVRILGTEAFF
TRBJ2-6 TRBV29-1 CSVARIGKSSGANVLTF
TRBJ2-3 TRBV15 CATSRDFGSSTDTQYF
TRBJ1-3 TRBV19 CASSITDRTSGNTIYF
TRBJ2-1 TRBV10-1 CASSARGRVHEQFF
TRBJ2-3 TRBV30 CAWTPQSTNTDTQYF
TRBJ1-1 TRBV2 CAGQGNTEAFF
TRBJ1-2 TRBV19 CASSVPGQGIGYTF
TRBJ2-7 TRBV10-3 CAISPGTGLSYEQYF
TRBJ2-4 TRBV4-3 CASSQDPGDRGIAKNIQYF